The source of this T cell receptor (beta chain) is a study of blood T cells in healthy people across ages. With a J-beta primer mix and a sample-barcoded 5' primer, a second PCR ran about 7 to 12 cycles. One entry per CDR3 protein results from TCRdb running MiXCR on the 5' RACE reads. Of about 1,500,000 distinct CDR3 sequences in the sample, around two fifths were seen once. J lost 10 bases, V lost 0 bases, and 16 bases had no gene match. The V gene's germline CDR1 is MGHRA and CDR2 YSYEKL. The CDR3 contains 17 residues. The V call is TRBV4-1, the J call TRBJ2-7; 9 bases agree with TRBD1. This sequence originates from a woman under 30 in good health. The sequenced sample consisted of blood. DNA for the CDR3: TGCGCCAGCAGCCAAGAGTGGGACAGGGTTTACCAGGAGGCCCAGTACTTC. It translates to CASSQEWDRVYQEAQYF.